A single sample gave rise to the 20 T cell receptor beta chains below, sequenced in a study of blood T cell repertoires in COVID-19 (dated by TCRdb to the early 2020s). Library preparation used the immunoSEQ multiplex PCR assay. In TCRdb, the immuneACCESS table is reduced to in-frame sequences with V and J assigned. These tables do not hold every clone; where another copy was compared, an unresolved V gene accounts for under half, and the others remain unexplained. This sample gives 200,000 or so clones in total; 70% to 85% of them show up just once. Approximately 6.9% of the sample goes to the ten largest clones. The source material was peripheral blood. The receptors shown here come from a human donor with acute or convalescent COVID-19. The donor label of this sample is uncertain.

This clone was picked up one time. The chain joins TRBV5-6 to TRBJ1-5, with D possibly matching TRBD1 (5 bases). This CDR3 contains 16 residues. CDR1 and CDR2 from the germline V gene are SGHDT and YYEEEE. V lost 4 bases and J lost 0, with 14 bases in between. The CDR3 loop reads CASSGRVAVSNQPQHF. The CDR3 nucleotides are TGTGCCAGCAGCGGCAGGGTGGCGGTTAGCAATCAGCCCCAGCATTTT.

This clone is categorized as medium-sized. The chain is built from TRBV24-1 and TRBJ2-2, with TRBD1 matching 7 bases. J lost 2 bases, V lost 1 base, and 12 bases had no gene match. Germline CDR1 reads KGHDR; CDR2 reads SFDVKD. This CDR3 is 19 amino acids long. In nucleotides, the CDR3 is TGTGCCACCAGTGATTTTCCCCCGGGACAGCCACGAAACACCGGGGAGCTGTTTTTT. Residues: CATSDFPPGQPRNTGELFF.

This chain's CDR3 is CASSQGGATNTEAFF. CDR3 sequence (DNA): TGTGCCAGCAGCCAAGGTGGGGCTACGAACACTGAAGCTTTCTTT. This chain joins TRBV3-1 (or the pseudogene TRBV3-2) and TRBJ1-1; D perhaps matches TRBD1 (5 bases). Germline CDR1 LGHDT, CDR2 YNNKEL (reference sequence). The CDR3 is 15 amino acids. V was trimmed by 1 base and J by 1 base, leaving 10 bases between them.

The rearrangement links TRBV18 to TRBJ1-5; TRBD1 might be the D (6 bases). Trimming removed 2 bases from V and 6 bases from J, with 8 bases in between. This CDR3 has 13 residues. Germline CDR1 reads KGHSH; CDR2 reads LQKENI. The CDR3 DNA follows: TGTGCCAGCTCACCAGTACAGGGTCAGCCCCAGCATTTT. This gives the protein CASSPVQGQPQHF.

The sample holds a few counts of this clone. The V gene is TRBV7-9, the J gene TRBJ2-3; possibly TRBD2 for D (6 bases). The V end was cut by 6 bases, the J end by 1 base, with 17 bases between. The CDR3 contains 16 residues. Per germline, CDR1 SEHNR and CDR2 FQNEAQ (reference sequence). The CDR3 nucleotides read TGTGCCAGCAGTCCCCCTAGCGCCCTCGGCACAGATACGCAGTATTTT. Translating it yields CASSPPSALGTDTQYF.

The chain joins TRBV6-6 to TRBJ1-4; D not resolved. V was shortened by 3 bases and J by 8 bases, with 10 bases between the two germline ends. This CDR3 is 13 amino acids long. The germline CDR1 and CDR2 sequences are MNHNY and SVGAGI (reference sequence). The CDR3 sequence is CASSYSGGEKLFF. The CDR3 region has the DNA TGTGCCAGCAGTTATTCGGGTGGAGAAAAACTGTTTTTT.

The chain has TRBV27 and TRBJ1-6, with 10 bases that match TRBD1. Germline V CDR1 and CDR2: MNHEY, SMNVEV (reference sequence). This CDR3 comprises 16 residues. V lost 6 bases and J lost 6; bases outside the gene matches: 8. The CDR3 loop reads CASSPDRGRGNSPLHF. CDR3 bases: TGTGCCAGCAGCCCAGACAGGGGGCGCGGTAATTCACCCCTCCACTTT.

J is TRBJ2-5 and V is TRBV6-5; 9 nucleotides line up with TRBD2. The CDR3 has 12 residues. CDR1 is MNHEY and CDR2 is SVGAGI in the germline V gene. Trimming took 8 bases from V and 5 from J; bases not matched to a gene: 3. CDR3 nucleotide sequence: TGTGCCAGCGCGGCGGGAGGGGAGACCCAGTACTTC. Amino acids: CASAAGGETQYF.

The chain employs TRBV12-5 and TRBJ1-6; weak D call: TRBD1 (6 bases). V lost 3 bases to trimming and J lost 7 bases, with 7 bases between them. The CDR3 covers 13 residues. Germline V gene data show CDR1 as LGHNT and CDR2 as FRNRAP. The CDR3 DNA reads TGTGCTAGTGGTTTCGGGACAAATTCACCCCTCCACTTT. Protein: CASGFGTNSPLHF.

This clone showed up just a few times. This chain uses TRBV7-9 with TRBJ1-2; D unclear. Germline V CDR1 and CDR2: SEHNR, FQNEAQ (reference sequence). With 4 bases removed from V and 7 bases from J, the gap between germline ends came to 16 bases. The CDR3 covers 14 residues. The CDR3 reads CASSSAGGGGGYTF. CDR3 bases: TGTGCCAGCAGCTCGGCAGGAGGCGGAGGTGGCTACACCTTC.

J is TRBJ1-1 and V is TRBV7-9; TRBD1 might be the D (5 bases). Germline V CDR1 and CDR2: SEHNR, FQNEAQ (reference sequence). The CDR3 has 12 amino acids. The V and J ends lost 8 bases and 4 bases respectively, with 11 bases between them. In DNA form, the CDR3 reads TGTGCCAGCGCTCAGGGTGGCACTGAAGCTTTCTTT. Protein product: CASAQGGTEAFF.

In nucleotides, the CDR3 is TGTGCCAGCAGCGCGACTAGCGGGAAGGACGAGCAGTACTTC. It codes for CASSATSGKDEQYF. The J gene is TRBJ2-7, the V gene TRBV5-6, with 11 positions matching TRBD2. Germline CDR1 reads SGHDT; CDR2 reads YYEEEE. The J segment lost 5 bases and the V segment lost 4 bases, leaving 5 bases of the junction unmatched. This CDR3 comprises 14 residues.

The chain couples TRBV28 to TRBJ1-2; 9 positions match TRBD1. CDR3 length equals 16 residues. V shed 5 bases, J shed 1 base, and the junction held 8 bases outside the gene matches. Looked up from germline, CDR1 is MDHEN and CDR2 is SYDVKM. DNA for the CDR3: TGTGCCAGCAGTCCCGGACAGGGGCCTTTTAACTATGGCTACACCTTC. It translates to CASSPGQGPFNYGYTF.

The genes are TRBV20-1 and TRBJ1-5, with D perhaps matching TRBD1 (6 bases). Trimming shortened V by 1 base and J by 13 bases, and 11 bases separated the two germline ends. Germline V lookup: CDR1 DFQATT, CDR2 SNEGSKA (reference sequence). The CDR3 is 11 amino acids. The CDR3 region is CSARGEGVQHF. The DNA of the CDR3 is TGCAGTGCTAGAGGGGAGGGGGTTCAGCATTTT.

This clone was detected only a few times. The chain employs TRBV6-5 and TRBJ2-2; 7 bases match TRBD2. Trimming took 5 bases from V and 4 from J; bases not matched to a gene: 7. CDR3 size: 15 residues. From germline, CDR1 is MNHEY and CDR2 SVGAGI. The chain's CDR3 is CASSLRTRGTGELFF. For the CDR3, the DNA is TGTGCCAGCAGTCTCCGGACTAGAGGCACCGGGGAGCTGTTTTTT.

This chain links TRBV6-5 with TRBJ1-2, with a tentative D call TRBD1 (6 bases). CDR3 length: 14 residues. V gave up 5 bases and J gave up 1 base, with 11 bases separating them. Germline values: CDR1 MNHEY, CDR2 SVGAGI. CDR3 loop: CASSTGQLNYGYTF. CDR3 nucleotide sequence: TGTGCCAGCAGTACAGGACAGCTTAACTATGGCTACACCTTC.

The genes are TRBV24-1 and TRBJ2-5, with D possibly matching TRBD1 (6 bases). The germline V and J ends were trimmed by 3 bases and 5 bases, with 15 bases remaining between them. Germline CDR1 KGHDR, CDR2 SFDVKD. This CDR3 has 15 residues. CDR3 coding DNA: TGTGCCACCAGTGATAAGGGGGAGAAAGGGGAGACCCAGTACTTC. Its translation is CATSDKGEKGETQYF.

This clone has a single count. The chain employs TRBV29-1 and TRBJ1-1; D call uncertain. V shed 4 bases and J shed 2 bases, with 5 bases lying between them. This CDR3 region has 11 residues. Germline loops: CDR1 SQVTM, CDR2 ANQGSEA. The CDR3 sequence is CSVGSNTEAFF. The CDR3, as DNA: TGCAGCGTTGGCAGTAACACTGAAGCTTTCTTT.

CDR3 in amino acids: CASSRGGETDTQYF. CDR3 sequence (DNA): TGTGCCAGCAGCCGCGGAGGGGAAACAGATACGCAGTATTTT. The chain uses TRBV7-9 and TRBJ2-3, with D perhaps TRBD2 (6 bases). The germline gives CDR1 SEHNR, CDR2 FQNEAQ (reference sequence). With 5 bases removed from V and 3 bases from J, the gap between germline ends came to 12 bases. The CDR3 runs to 14 residues.

Only one count was recorded for this clone. The V call is TRBV11-1, the J call TRBJ1-3; D remains ambiguous. V gave up 7 bases and J gave up 3 bases, with 13 bases separating them. Germline V gene sequence: CDR1 SGHAT, CDR2 FQDESV (reference sequence). CDR3 size: 14 residues. The chain's CDR3 is CASMPGGIGNTIYF. DNA for the CDR3: TGTGCCAGCATGCCGGGAGGAATTGGAAACACCATATATTTT.